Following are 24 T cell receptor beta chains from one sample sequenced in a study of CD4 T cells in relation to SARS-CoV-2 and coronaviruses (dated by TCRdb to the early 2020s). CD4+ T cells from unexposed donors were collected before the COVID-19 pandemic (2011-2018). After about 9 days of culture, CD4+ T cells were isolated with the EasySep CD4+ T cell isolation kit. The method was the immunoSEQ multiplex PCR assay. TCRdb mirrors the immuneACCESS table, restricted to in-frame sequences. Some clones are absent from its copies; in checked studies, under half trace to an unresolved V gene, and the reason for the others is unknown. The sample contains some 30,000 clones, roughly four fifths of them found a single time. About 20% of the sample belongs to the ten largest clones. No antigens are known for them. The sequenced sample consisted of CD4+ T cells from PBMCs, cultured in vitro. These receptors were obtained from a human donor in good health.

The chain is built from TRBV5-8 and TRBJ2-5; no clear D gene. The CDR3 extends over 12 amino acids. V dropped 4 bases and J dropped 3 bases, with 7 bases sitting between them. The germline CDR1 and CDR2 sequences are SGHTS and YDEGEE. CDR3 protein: CASSPYEETQYF. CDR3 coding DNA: TGTGCCAGCAGCCCGTACGAAGAGACCCAGTACTTC.

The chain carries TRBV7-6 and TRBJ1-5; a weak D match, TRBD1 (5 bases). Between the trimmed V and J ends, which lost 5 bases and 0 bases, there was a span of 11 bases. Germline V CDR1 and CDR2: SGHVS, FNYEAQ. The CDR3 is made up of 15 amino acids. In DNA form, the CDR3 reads TGTGCCAGCAGCCTGGACATTGATAGCAATCAGCCCCAGCATTTT. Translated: CASSLDIDSNQPQHF.

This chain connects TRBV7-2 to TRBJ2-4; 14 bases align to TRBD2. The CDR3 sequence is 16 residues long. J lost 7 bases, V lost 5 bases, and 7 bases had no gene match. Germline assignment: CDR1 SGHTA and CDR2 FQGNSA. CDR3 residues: CASSQTSGGGSNIQYF. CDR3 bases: TGTGCCAGCAGCCAGACTAGCGGGGGGGGAAGCAACATTCAGTACTTC.

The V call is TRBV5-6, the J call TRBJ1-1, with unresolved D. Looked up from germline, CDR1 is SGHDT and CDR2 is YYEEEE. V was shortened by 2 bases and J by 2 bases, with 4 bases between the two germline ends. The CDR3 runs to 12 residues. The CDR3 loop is CASSLPNTEAFF. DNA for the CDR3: TGTGCCAGCAGCTTACCAAACACTGAAGCTTTCTTT.

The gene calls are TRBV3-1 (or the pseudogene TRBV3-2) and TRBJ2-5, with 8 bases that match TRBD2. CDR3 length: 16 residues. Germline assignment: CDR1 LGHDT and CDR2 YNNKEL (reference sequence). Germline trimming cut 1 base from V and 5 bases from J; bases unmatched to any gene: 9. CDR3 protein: CASSQGSGGGGETQYF. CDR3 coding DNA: TGTGCCAGCAGCCAAGGGAGCGGGGGAGGCGGGGAGACCCAGTACTTC.

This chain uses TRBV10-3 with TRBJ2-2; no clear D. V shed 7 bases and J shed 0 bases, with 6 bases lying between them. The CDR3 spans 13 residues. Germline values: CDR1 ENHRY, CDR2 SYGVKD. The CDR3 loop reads CAIMSPNTGELFF. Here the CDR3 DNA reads TGTGCCATCATGTCCCCGAACACCGGGGAGCTGTTTTTT.

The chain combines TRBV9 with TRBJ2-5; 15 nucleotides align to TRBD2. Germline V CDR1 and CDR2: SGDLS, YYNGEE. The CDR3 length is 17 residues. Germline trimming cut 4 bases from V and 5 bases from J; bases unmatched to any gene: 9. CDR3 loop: CASSPGLAGGLGETQYF. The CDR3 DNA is TGTGCCAGCAGCCCGGGACTAGCGGGGGGCCTGGGGGAGACCCAGTACTTC.

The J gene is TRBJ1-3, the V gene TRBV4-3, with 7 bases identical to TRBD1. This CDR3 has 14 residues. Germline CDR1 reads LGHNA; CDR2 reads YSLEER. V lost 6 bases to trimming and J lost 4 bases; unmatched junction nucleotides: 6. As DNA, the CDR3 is TGCGCCAGCAGTGAGGGGGCTGGGGGAAACACCATATATTTT. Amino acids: CASSEGAGGNTIYF.

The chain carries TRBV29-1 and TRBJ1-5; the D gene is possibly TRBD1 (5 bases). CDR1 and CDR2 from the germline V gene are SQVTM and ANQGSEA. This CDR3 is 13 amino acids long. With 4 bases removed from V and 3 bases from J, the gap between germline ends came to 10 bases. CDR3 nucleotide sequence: TGCAGCGTTGCCGTACAGGTCAATCAGCCCCAGCATTTT. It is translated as CSVAVQVNQPQHF. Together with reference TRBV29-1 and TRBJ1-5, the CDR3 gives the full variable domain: SAVISQKPSRDICQRGTSLTIQCQVDSQVTMMFWYRQQPGQSLTLIATANQGSEATYESGFVIDKFPISRPNLTFSTLTVSNMSPEDSSIYLCSVAVQVNQPQHFGDGTRLSIL.

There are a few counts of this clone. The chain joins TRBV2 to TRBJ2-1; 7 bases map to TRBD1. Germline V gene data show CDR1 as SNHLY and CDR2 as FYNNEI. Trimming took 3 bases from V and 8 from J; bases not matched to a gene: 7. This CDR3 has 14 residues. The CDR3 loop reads CASSEDRTLDEQFF. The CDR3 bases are TGTGCCAGCAGTGAGGACAGGACCCTCGATGAGCAGTTCTTC.

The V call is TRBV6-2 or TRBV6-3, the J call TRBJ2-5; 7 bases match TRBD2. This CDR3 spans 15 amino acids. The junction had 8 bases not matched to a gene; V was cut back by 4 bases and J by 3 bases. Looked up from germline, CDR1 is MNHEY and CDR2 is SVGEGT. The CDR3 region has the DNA TGTGCCAGCAGTTCCTACTCGGGGAGGGAAGAGACCCAGTACTTC. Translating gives CASSSYSGREETQYF.

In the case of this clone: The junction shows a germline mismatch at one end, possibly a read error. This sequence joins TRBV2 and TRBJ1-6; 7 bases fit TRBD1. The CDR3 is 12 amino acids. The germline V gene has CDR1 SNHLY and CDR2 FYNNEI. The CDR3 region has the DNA TGCTCAGGAGGACAGGCTAATTCACCCCTCCACTTT. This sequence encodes CSGGQANSPLHF.

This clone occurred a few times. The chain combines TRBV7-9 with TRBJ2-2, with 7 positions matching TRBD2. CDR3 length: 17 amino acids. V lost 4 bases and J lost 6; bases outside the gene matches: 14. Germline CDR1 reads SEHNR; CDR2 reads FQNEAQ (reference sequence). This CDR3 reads CASSSAWAGVRAGELFF. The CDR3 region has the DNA TGTGCCAGCAGCTCCGCGTGGGCGGGAGTGCGGGCCGGGGAGCTGTTTTTT.

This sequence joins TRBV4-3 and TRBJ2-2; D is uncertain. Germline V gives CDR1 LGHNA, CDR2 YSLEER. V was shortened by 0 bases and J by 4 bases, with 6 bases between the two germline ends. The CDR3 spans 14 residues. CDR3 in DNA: TGCGCCAGCAGCCAAGAGGGCAGCACCGGGGAGCTGTTTTTT. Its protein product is CASSQEGSTGELFF.

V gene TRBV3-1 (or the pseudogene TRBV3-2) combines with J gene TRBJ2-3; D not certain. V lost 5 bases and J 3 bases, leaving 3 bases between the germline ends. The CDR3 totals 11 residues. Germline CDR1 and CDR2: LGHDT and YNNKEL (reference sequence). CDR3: CASSMTDTQYF. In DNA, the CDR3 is TGTGCCAGCAGCATGACAGATACGCAGTATTTT.

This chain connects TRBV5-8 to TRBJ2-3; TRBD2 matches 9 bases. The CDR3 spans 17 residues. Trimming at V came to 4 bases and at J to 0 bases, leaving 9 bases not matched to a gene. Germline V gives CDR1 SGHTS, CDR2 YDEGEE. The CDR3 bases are TGTGCCAGCAGCGCCAGACTAGCGGCCCTTAGCACAGATACGCAGTATTTT. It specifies CASSARLAALSTDTQYF. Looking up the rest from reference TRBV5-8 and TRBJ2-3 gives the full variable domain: EAGVTQSPTHLIKTRGQQATLRCSPISGHTSVYWYQQALGLGLQFLLWYDEGEERNRGNFPPRFSGRQFPNYSSELNVNALELEDSALYLCASSARLAALSTDTQYFGPGTRLTVL.

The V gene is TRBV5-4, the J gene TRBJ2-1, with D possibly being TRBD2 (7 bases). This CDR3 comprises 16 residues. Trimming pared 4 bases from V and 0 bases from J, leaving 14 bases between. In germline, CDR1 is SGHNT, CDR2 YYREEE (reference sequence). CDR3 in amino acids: CASSPRGGSSYNEQFF. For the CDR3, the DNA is TGTGCCAGCAGCCCCAGGGGCGGGAGCTCCTACAATGAGCAGTTCTTC.

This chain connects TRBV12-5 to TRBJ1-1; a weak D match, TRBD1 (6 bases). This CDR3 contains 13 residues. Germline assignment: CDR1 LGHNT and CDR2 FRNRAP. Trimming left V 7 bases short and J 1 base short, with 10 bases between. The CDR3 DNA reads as TGTGCTAGTGCTAAACAGGGGAACACTGAAGCTTTCTTT. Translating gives CASAKQGNTEAFF. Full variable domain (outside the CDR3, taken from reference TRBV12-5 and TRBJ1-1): DARVTQTPRHKVTEMGQEVTMRCQPILGHNTVFWYRQTMMQGLELLAYFRNRAPLDDSGMPKDRFSAEMPDATLATLKIQPSEPRDSAVYFCASAKQGNTEAFFGQGTRLTVV.

The CDR3 here is CSASLFRGGRGSPYEQYF. In nucleotides, the CDR3 is TGCAGTGCTAGTTTATTTAGGGGCGGCAGGGGATCCCCCTACGAGCAGTACTTC. The rearrangement links TRBV20-1 to TRBJ2-7; possibly TRBD1 for D (6 bases). Germline V gene lookup returns CDR1 DFQATT and CDR2 SNEGSKA (reference sequence). The ends were cut back, 3 bases at V and 2 bases at J, with 26 bases in the middle. The CDR3 is 18 amino acids.

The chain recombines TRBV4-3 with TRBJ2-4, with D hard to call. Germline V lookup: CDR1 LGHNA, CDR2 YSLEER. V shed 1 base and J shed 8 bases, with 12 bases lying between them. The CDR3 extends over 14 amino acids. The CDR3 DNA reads TGCGCCAGCAGCCAAGGTCCCGGCACGGACATTCAGTACTTC. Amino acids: CASSQGPGTDIQYF.

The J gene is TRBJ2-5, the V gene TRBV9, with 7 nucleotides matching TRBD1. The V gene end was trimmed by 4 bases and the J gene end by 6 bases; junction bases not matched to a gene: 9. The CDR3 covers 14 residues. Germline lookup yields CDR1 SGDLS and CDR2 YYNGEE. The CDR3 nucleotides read TGTGCCAGCAGCCCTGTAGGGGGCAGAAAGACCCAGTACTTC. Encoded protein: CASSPVGGRKTQYF. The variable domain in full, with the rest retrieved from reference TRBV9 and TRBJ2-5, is DSGVTQTPKHLITATGQRVTLRCSPRSGDLSVYWYQQSLDQGLQFLIQYYNGEERAKGNILERFSAQQFPDLHSELNLSSLELGDSALYFCASSPVGGRKTQYFGPGTRLLVL.

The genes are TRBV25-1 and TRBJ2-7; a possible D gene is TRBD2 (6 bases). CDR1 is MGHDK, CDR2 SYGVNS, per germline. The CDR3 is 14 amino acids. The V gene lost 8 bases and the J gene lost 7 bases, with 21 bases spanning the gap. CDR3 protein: CASGGWRGSPEQYF. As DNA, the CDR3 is TGTGCCAGCGGCGGGTGGCGGGGATCCCCAGAGCAGTACTTC.

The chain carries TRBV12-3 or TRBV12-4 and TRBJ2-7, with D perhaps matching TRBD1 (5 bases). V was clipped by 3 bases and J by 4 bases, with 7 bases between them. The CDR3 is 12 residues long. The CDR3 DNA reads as TGTGCCAGCAGTTTCCAGGGATACGAGCAGTACTTC. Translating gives CASSFQGYEQYF.

The CDR3, as DNA: TGCGCCAGCAGTGAGGGACTAGGCTTCACAGATACGCAGTATTTT. It encodes CASSEGLGFTDTQYF. The chain couples TRBV10-1 to TRBJ2-3; 7 bases match TRBD2. Germline V gives CDR1 WNHNN, CDR2 SYGVQD (reference sequence). CDR3 length: 15 residues. With V trimmed by 2 bases and J by 2 bases, 4 bases remained unmatched.